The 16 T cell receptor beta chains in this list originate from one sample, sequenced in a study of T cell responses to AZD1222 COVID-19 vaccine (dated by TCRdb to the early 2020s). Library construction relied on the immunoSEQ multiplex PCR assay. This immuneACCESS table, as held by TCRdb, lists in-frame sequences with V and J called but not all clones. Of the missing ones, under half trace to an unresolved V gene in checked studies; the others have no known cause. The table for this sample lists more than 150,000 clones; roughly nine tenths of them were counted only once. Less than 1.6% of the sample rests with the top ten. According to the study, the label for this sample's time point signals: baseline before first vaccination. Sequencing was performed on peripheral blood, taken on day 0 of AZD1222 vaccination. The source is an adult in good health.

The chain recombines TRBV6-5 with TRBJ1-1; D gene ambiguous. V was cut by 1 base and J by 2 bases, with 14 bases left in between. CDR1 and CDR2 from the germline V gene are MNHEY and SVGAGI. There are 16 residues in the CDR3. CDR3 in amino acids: CASSYLLTPLNTEAFF. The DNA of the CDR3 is TGTGCCAGCAGTTACTTACTAACCCCTCTTAACACTGAAGCTTTCTTT.

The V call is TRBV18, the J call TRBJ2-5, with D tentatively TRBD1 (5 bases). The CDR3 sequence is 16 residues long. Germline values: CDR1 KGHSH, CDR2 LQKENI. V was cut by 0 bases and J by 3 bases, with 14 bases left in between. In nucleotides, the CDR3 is TGTGCCAGCTCACCACCTTCCCCAGGGTTTGAAGAGACCCAGTACTTC. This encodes CASSPPSPGFEETQYF. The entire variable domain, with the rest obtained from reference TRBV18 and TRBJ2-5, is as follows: NAGVMQNPRHLVRRRGQEARLRCSPMKGHSHVYWYRQLPEEGLKFMVYLQKENIIDESGMPKERFSAEFPKEGPSILRIQQVVRGDSAAYFCASSPPSPGFEETQYFGPGTRLLVL.

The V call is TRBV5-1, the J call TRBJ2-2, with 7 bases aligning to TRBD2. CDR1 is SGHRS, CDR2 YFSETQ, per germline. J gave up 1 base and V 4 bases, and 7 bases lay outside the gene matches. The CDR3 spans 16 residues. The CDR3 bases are TGCGCCAGCAGCCCCCCCGGGACTAAGAACACCGGGGAGCTGTTTTTT. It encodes CASSPPGTKNTGELFF. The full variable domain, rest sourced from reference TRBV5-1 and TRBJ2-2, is KAGVTQTPRYLIKTRGQQVTLSCSPISGHRSVSWYQQTPGQGLQFLFEYFSETQRNKGNFPGRFSGRQFSNSRSEMNVSTLELGDSALYLCASSPPGTKNTGELFFGEGSRLTVL.

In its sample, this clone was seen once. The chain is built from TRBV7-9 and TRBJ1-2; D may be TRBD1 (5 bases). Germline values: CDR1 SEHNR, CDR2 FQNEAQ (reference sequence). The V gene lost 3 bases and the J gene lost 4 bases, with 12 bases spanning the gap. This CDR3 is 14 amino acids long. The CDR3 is CASSFSGAGYGYTF. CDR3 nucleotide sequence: TGTGCCAGCAGCTTTAGCGGGGCCGGCTATGGCTACACCTTC.

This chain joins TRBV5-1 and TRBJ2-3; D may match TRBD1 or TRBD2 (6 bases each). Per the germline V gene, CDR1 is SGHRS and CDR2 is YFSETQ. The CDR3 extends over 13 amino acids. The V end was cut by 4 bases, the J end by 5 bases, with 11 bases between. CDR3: CASSPEGGDTQYF. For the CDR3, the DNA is TGCGCCAGCAGCCCAGAGGGGGGAGATACGCAGTATTTT.

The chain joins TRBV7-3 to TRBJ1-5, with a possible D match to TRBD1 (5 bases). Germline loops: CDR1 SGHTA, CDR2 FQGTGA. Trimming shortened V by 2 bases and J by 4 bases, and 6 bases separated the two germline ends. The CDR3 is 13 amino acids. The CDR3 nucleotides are TGTGCCAGCAGCTTAGACAGTAATCAGCCCCAGCATTTT. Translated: CASSLDSNQPQHF.

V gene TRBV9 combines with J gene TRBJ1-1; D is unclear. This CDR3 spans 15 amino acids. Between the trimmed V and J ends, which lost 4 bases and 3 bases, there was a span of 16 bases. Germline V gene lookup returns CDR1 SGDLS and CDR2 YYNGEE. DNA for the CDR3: TGTGCCAGCAGCCCCCGGCCTAGTTTGGACACTGAAGCTTTCTTT. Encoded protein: CASSPRPSLDTEAFF.

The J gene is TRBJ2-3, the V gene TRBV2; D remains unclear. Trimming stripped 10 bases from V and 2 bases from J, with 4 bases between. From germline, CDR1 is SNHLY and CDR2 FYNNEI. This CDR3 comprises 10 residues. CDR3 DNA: TGTGCCATGTTCACAGATACGCAGTATTTT. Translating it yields CAMFTDTQYF.

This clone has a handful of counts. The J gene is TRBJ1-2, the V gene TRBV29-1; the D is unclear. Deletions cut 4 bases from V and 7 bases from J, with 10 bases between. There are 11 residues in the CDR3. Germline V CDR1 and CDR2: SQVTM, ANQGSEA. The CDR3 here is CSVAGIGGYTF. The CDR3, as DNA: TGCAGCGTTGCCGGGATCGGTGGCTACACCTTC.

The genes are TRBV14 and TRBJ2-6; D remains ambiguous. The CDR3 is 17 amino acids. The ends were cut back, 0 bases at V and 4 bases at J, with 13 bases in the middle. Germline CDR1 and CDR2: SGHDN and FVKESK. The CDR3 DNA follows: TGTGCCAGCAGCCAAGACCCTCGGGCAGCCGGGGCCAACGTCCTGACTTTC. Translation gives CASSQDPRAAGANVLTF. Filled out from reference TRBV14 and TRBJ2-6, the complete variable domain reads EAGVTQFPSHSVIEKGQTVTLRCDPISGHDNLYWYRRVMGKEIKFLLHFVKESKQDESGMPNNRFLAERTGGTYSTLKVQPAELEDSGVYFCASSQDPRAAGANVLTFGAGSRLTVL.

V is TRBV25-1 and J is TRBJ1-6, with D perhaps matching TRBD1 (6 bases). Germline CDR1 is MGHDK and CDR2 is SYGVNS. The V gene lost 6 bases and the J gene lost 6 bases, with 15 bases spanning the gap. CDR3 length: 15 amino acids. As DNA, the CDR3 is TGTGCCAGCAGAAGTAACAGGGTGGCTAATTCACCCCTCCACTTT. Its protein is CASRSNRVANSPLHF.

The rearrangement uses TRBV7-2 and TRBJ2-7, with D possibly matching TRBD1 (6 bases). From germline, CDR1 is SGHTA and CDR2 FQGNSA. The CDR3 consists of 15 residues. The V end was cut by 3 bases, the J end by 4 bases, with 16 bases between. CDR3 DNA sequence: TGTGCCAGCAGCTTCTCCAGGGGATCCGCATACGAGCAGTACTTC. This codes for CASSFSRGSAYEQYF.

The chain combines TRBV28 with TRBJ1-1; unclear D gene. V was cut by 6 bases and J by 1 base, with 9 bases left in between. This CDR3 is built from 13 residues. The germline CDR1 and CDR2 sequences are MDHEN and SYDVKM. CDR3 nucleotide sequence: TGTGCCAGCAGCGCCTCACCGAACACTGAAGCTTTCTTT. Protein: CASSASPNTEAFF.

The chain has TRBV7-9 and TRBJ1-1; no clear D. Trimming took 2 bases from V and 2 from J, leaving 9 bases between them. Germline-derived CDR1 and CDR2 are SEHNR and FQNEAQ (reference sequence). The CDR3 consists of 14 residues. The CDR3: CASSLSVVNTEAFF. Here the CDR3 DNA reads TGTGCCAGCAGCTTATCCGTGGTAAACACTGAAGCTTTCTTT.

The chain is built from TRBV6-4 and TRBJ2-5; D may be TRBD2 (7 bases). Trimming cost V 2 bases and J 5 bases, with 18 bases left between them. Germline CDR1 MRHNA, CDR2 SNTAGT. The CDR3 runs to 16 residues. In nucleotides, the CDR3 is TGTGCCAGCAGTGACAGGGTGGGGGGGCCTGAGGAGACCCAGTACTTC. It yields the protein CASSDRVGGPEETQYF.

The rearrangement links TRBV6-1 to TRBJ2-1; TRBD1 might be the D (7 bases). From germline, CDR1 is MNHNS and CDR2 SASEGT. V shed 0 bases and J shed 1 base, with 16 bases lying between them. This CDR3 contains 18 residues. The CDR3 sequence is CASSEAQGGPHSYNEQFF. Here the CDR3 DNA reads TGTGCCAGCAGTGAAGCGCAGGGGGGCCCGCATTCCTACAATGAGCAGTTCTTC.